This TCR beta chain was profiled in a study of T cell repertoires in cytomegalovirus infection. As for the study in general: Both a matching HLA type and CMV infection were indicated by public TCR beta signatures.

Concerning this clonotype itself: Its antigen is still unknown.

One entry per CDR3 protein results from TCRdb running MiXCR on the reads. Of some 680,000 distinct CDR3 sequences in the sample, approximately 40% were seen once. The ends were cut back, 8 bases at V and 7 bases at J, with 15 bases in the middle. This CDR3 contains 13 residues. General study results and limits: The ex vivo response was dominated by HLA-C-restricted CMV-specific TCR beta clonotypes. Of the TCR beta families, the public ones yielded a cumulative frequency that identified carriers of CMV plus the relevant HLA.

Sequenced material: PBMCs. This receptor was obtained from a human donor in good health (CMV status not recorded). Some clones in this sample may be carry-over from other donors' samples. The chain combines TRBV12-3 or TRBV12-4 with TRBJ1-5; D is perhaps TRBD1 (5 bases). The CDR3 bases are TGTGCCAGCGTAGGCCCCTGGGACCAGCCCCAGCATTTT. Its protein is CASVGPWDQPQHF.